Shown below are 18 T cell receptor beta chains from a single sample sequenced in a study of radiation and T cells in renal cell carcinoma. Sequencing used immunoSEQ multiplex PCR; TCRdb keeps in-frame clones, though not all of them. The table shows 70,000 or so clones, with roughly 82% occurring only once. This sample's time point: blood 2 weeks post-SBRT. As for treatment: 15 Gy SBRT to primary tumor, nephrectomy 4 weeks later. The sequenced sample was blood, obtained from a patient whose treatment included radiotherapy and nephrectomy. The receptors stem from a man aged 55 to 70 with renal cell carcinoma.

The chain links TRBV2 to TRBJ1-2; 10 bases agree with TRBD1. The CDR3 consists of 18 residues. Trimming removed 8 bases from V and 3 bases from J; junction bases left unmatched: 18. Germline values: CDR1 SNHLY, CDR2 FYNNEI. The CDR3 reads CASESDSGTGAVDYGYTF. The CDR3, as DNA: TGTGCCAGCGAGTCGGACTCCGGGACAGGGGCGGTTGACTATGGCTACACCTTC. The full variable domain, with the rest looked up from reference TRBV2 and TRBJ1-2, is EPEVTQTPSHQVTQMGQEVILRCVPISNHLYFYWYRQILGQKVEFLVSFYNNEISEKSEIFDDQFSVERPDGSNFTLKIRSTKLEDSAMYFCASESDSGTGAVDYGYTFGSGTRLTVV.

The chain joins TRBV4-1 to TRBJ2-7; 7 bases map to TRBD2. Unmatched junction bases numbered 17, after V lost 1 base and J lost 2 bases. The CDR3 totals 19 residues. CDR1 is MGHRA, CDR2 YSYEKL, per germline. Here the CDR3 DNA reads TGCGCCAGCAGCCAAGCCCCAATATCTGGGGGGGAGCCGCCCTACGAGCAGTACTTC. This sequence encodes CASSQAPISGGEPPYEQYF.

This clone showed up many times. The V call is TRBV18, the J call TRBJ1-2; no clear D gene. V was shortened by 1 base and J by 5 bases, with 8 bases between the two germline ends. This CDR3 spans 13 amino acids. Germline CDR1 and CDR2: KGHSH and LQKENI. The CDR3 here is CASSPQGIYGYTF. The CDR3 DNA reads TGTGCCAGCTCACCACAAGGGATATATGGCTACACCTTC.

The chain uses TRBV2 and TRBJ2-7; 7 nucleotides line up with TRBD1. CDR1 is SNHLY, CDR2 FYNNEI, per germline. The CDR3 length is 15 residues. V lost 0 bases and J lost 0; bases outside the gene matches: 2. The CDR3 region is CASSEAAGGSYEQYF. The CDR3 DNA follows: TGTGCCAGCAGTGAAGCGGCAGGGGGCTCCTACGAGCAGTACTTC.

The chain recombines TRBV2 with TRBJ1-5; D gene unclear. Germline V gene sequence: CDR1 SNHLY, CDR2 FYNNEI. This CDR3 comprises 15 residues. Trimming took off 6 bases at V and 0 bases at J, with 12 bases between the two ends. CDR3 residues: CASRPQVISNQPQHF. The CDR3 DNA follows: TGTGCCAGCAGGCCTCAGGTGATTAGCAATCAGCCCCAGCATTTT.

This chain uses TRBV30 with TRBJ2-2; D might be TRBD1 (6 bases). This CDR3 contains 18 residues. CDR1 and CDR2 (germline): GTSNPN, SVGIG (reference sequence). Trimming stripped 2 bases from V and 4 bases from J, with 23 bases between. CDR3 nucleotides: TGTGCCTGGAGTTTCCTTGGAAGCAGGGGCCAGGGCACCGGGGAGCTGTTTTTT. Its protein is CAWSFLGSRGQGTGELFF.

V and J are TRBV28 and TRBJ1-2; 7 bases are a match to TRBD1. The germline V gene has CDR1 MDHEN and CDR2 SYDVKM. J gave up 7 bases and V 5 bases, and 10 bases lay outside the gene matches. The CDR3 has 14 residues. The CDR3 loop is CASSRRDRWGGYTF. CDR3 nucleotide sequence: TGTGCCAGCAGTCGCCGGGACAGATGGGGTGGCTACACCTTC.

The V call is TRBV2, the J call TRBJ1-1, with no clear D. Germline V gene lookup returns CDR1 SNHLY and CDR2 FYNNEI. Trimming took off 3 bases at V and 4 bases at J, with 3 bases between the two ends. This CDR3 is built from 11 residues. The CDR3: CASSDPTEAFF. CDR3 nucleotides: TGTGCCAGCAGTGACCCCACTGAAGCTTTCTTT.

The chain is built from TRBV19 and TRBJ2-1; 9 positions match TRBD2. V trimming: 3 bases; J trimming: 10 bases; junction bases outside the gene matches: 10. This CDR3 region has 15 residues. Per the germline V gene, CDR1 is LNHDA and CDR2 is SQIVND (reference sequence). CDR3 nucleotide sequence: TGTGCCAGTAGTATGAGTGCGGGAGGGCCAAGGGAGCAGTTCTTC. Its translation is CASSMSAGGPREQFF.

The count of this clone is one. This chain uses TRBV27 with TRBJ2-2; tentative D call: TRBD2 (5 bases). CDR3 size: 16 residues. V lost 5 bases and J lost 3, with 16 bases in between. CDR1 is MNHEY, CDR2 SMNVEV, per germline (reference sequence). This CDR3 is CASSPISSGHTGELFF. The CDR3 DNA is TGTGCCAGCAGTCCCATCTCGAGCGGACACACCGGGGAGCTGTTTTTT.

This clone was counted between two and nine times. The chain employs TRBV30 and TRBJ1-1; 9 bases are a match to TRBD1. With V trimmed by 1 base and J by 3 bases, 9 bases remained unmatched. The CDR3 has 16 amino acids. Germline-derived CDR1 and CDR2 are GTSNPN and SVGIG (reference sequence). CDR3 DNA sequence: TGTGCCTGGAGTGCCGGGACAGGGAATGAAGACACTGAAGCTTTCTTT. Its translation is CAWSAGTGNEDTEAFF.

CDR3: CASSTRAQGGNEKLFF. CDR3 coding DNA: TGTGCCAGCAGTACAAGGGCACAGGGAGGAAATGAAAAACTGTTTTTT. The gene calls are TRBV28 and TRBJ1-4, with TRBD1 as a possible D gene (6 bases). The CDR3 consists of 16 residues. CDR1 is MDHEN, CDR2 SYDVKM, per germline. Trimming removed 5 bases from V and 5 bases from J, with 18 bases in between.

The rearrangement uses TRBV7-2 and TRBJ1-1; TRBD1 matches 8 bases. Germline trimming cut 0 bases from V and 3 bases from J; bases unmatched to any gene: 6. The germline gives CDR1 SGHTA, CDR2 FQGNSA. The CDR3 contains 16 residues. In DNA, the CDR3 is TGTGCCAGCAGCTTAGCGACAGGGGATTTCGACACTGAAGCTTTCTTT. Protein: CASSLATGDFDTEAFF.

This clone occurred a few times. The chain links TRBV19 to TRBJ1-1, with TRBD1 as a possible D gene (6 bases). Trimming took off 7 bases at V and 0 bases at J, with 15 bases between the two ends. The germline V gene encodes CDR1 LNHDA and CDR2 SQIVND (reference sequence). This CDR3 comprises 15 residues. Written as DNA, the CDR3 is TGTGCCAGTACTCCTCCGGGACACTTGAACACTGAAGCTTTCTTT. Translation gives CASTPPGHLNTEAFF.

The chain links TRBV4-2 to TRBJ1-2; no firm D call. Germline V gene lookup returns CDR1 LGHNA and CDR2 YNFKEQ. V dropped 4 bases and J dropped 7 bases, with 13 bases sitting between them. This CDR3 spans 13 amino acids. CDR3 bases: TGTGCCAGCAGCCCCCGGGGTTCGGCTGGCTACACCTTC. Protein sequence: CASSPRGSAGYTF.

In this sample, this clone turned up once. V is TRBV19 and J is TRBJ2-4; D perhaps matches TRBD1 (5 bases). CDR3 length: 15 amino acids. Germline assignment: CDR1 LNHDA and CDR2 SQIVND (reference sequence). V was clipped by 7 bases and J by 3 bases, with 16 bases between them. The CDR3, as DNA: TGTGCCAGTAACCCTAGGCATCAGGGCAAAAACATTCAGTACTTC. Protein sequence: CASNPRHQGKNIQYF.

The gene calls are TRBV21-1 and TRBJ2-1; the table assigns TRBD1, which was not confirmed against the DNA. TRBV21-1 is listed as a pseudogene. The CDR3 has 14 residues. DNA of the CDR3: TGTGCCAGCAGCAAAGGCCTACAGGGTAATGAGCAGTTCTTC. Protein: CASSKGLQGNEQFF.

This chain connects TRBV11-2 to TRBJ2-2; a possible D gene is TRBD1 (5 bases). This CDR3 spans 15 amino acids. V lost 5 bases and J 0 bases, leaving 10 bases between the germline ends. CDR1 SGHAT and CDR2 FQNNGV come from the germline V gene. The CDR3 loop is CASSRTGSNTGELFF. The CDR3 DNA reads as TGTGCCAGCAGCCGAACAGGTTCGAACACCGGGGAGCTGTTTTTT.